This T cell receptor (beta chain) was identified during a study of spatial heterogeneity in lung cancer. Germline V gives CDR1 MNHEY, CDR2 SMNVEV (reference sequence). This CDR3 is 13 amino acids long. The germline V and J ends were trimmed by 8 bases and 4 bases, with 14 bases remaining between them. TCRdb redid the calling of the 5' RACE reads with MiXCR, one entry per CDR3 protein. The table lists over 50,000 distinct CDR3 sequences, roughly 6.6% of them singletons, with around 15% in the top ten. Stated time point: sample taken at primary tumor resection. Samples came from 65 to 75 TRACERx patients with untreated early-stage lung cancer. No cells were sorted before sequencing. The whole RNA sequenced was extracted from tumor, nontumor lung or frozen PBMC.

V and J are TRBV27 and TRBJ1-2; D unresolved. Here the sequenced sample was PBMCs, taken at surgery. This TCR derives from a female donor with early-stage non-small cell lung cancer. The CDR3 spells CASGPGSLYGYTF. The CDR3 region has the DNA TGTGCCAGCGGGCCAGGATCCCTCTATGGCTACACCTTC.